This T cell receptor beta chain was profiled in a study of T cells in Graves' hyperthyroidism and ophthalmopathy. Study information: Initial diagnosis, before any treatment, was when peripheral blood was collected.

It was RNA transcripts that yielded the amplified TCR beta CDR3 regions. An initial round of RT-PCR targeting the TCR CDR3 relied on the HTBI primer set. TCRdb recomputed calls from the multiplex PCR reads with MiXCR, one row per CDR3 protein. Of about 700,000 distinct CDR3 sequences in the sample, 11% to 15% were seen once. This CDR3 spans 17 amino acids. V gave up 6 bases and J gave up 0 bases, with 15 bases separating them. Germline V gene sequence: CDR1 MNHNS, CDR2 SASEGT. With a duration under 2 months, the hyperthyroidism was newly diagnosed in patients aged 18 to 65. PBMCs were obtained from about 9.9 ml fresh peripheral blood. This clonotype has only a few counts.

The rearrangement joins TRBV6-1 to TRBJ2-6; D unresolved. Source material: blood. The receptor was isolated from a young woman with Graves' hyperthyroidism. The DNA of the CDR3 is TGTGCCAGCAGCGACCATGGTCGCAGCTCTGGGGCCAACGTCCTGACTTTC. Encoded protein: CASSDHGRSSGANVLTF.